This is a list of T cell receptor beta chains from one sample in a study of post-analysis software for immune sequencing data. TCRdb reanalysed the PCR reads using MiXCR and keeps one entry per CDR3 protein. The table shows some 700,000 distinct CDR3 sequences, with roughly three fifths occurring only once. Sequenced material: blood. These receptors were obtained from a girl aged 2-10 years with multiple sclerosis. CDR3s include the opening cysteine and the closing phenylalanine or tryptophan. The D gene is left open where the match is weak. Clone size is stated in some rows and not others, as once, few, many or a class when expanded.

V gene: TRBV12-3/TRBV12-4
J gene: TRBJ2-1
clone size: NA
D gene: NA
CDR3 protein: CASSLAVGNEQFF
CDR3 DNA: TGTGCCAGCAGTTTAGCGGTGGGCAATGAGCAGTTCTTC

V gene: TRBV11-2
J gene: TRBJ1-6
clone size: NA
D gene: TRBD1
CDR3 protein: CASSSLRGQGANSPLHF
CDR3 DNA: TGTGCCAGCAGCTCCCTCCGGGGACAGGGGGCTAATTCACCCCTCCACTTT

V gene: TRBV15
J gene: TRBJ1-2
clone size: once
D gene: TRBD1
CDR3 protein: CATSKDRGGSGYTF
CDR3 DNA: TGTGCCACCAGCAAGGACAGGGGAGGTAGTGGCTACACCTTC

V gene: TRBV7-3
J gene: TRBJ2-7
clone size: NA
D gene: TRBD2
CDR3 protein: CASSLTLAGVTYEQYF
CDR3 DNA: TGTGCCAGCAGCTTAACACTAGCGGGAGTCACCTACGAGCAGTACTTC

V gene: TRBV27
J gene: TRBJ2-1
clone size: NA
D gene: NA
CDR3 protein: CASSLTWGNEQFF
CDR3 DNA: TGTGCCAGCTCATTAACCTGGGGCAATGAGCAGTTCTTC

V gene: TRBV5-1
J gene: TRBJ2-3
clone size: NA
D gene: NA
CDR3 protein: CASSDREKDTQYF
CDR3 DNA: TGCGCCAGCAGCGACCGGGAGAAAGATACGCAGTATTTT

V gene: TRBV20-1
J gene: TRBJ2-5
clone size: NA
D gene: TRBD2
CDR3 protein: CSAPARPAGGPETQYF
CDR3 DNA: TGCAGTGCTCCCGCACGGCCAGCGGGAGGGCCAGAGACCCAGTACTTC

V gene: TRBV29-1
J gene: TRBJ2-1
clone size: NA
D gene: TRBD1
CDR3 protein: CSVPTGAGLSEQFF
CDR3 DNA: TGCAGCGTTCCCACAGGGGCAGGATTAAGTGAGCAGTTCTTC

V gene: TRBV5-1
J gene: TRBJ1-2
clone size: few
D gene: TRBD1
CDR3 protein: CASSLGGQNLGDYGYTF
CDR3 DNA: TGCGCCAGCAGCTTGGGGGGACAGAACCTAGGAGACTATGGCTACACCTTC

V gene: TRBV5-5
J gene: TRBJ2-1
clone size: NA
D gene: NA
CDR3 protein: CASSLPIVSAYNEQFF
CDR3 DNA: TGTGCCAGCAGCCTCCCTATAGTAAGCGCCTACAATGAGCAGTTCTTC

V gene: TRBV9
J gene: TRBJ2-3
clone size: NA
D gene: TRBD2
CDR3 protein: CASSVEGAGGTDTQYF
CDR3 DNA: TGTGCCAGCAGCGTAGAAGGGGCGGGGGGCACAGATACGCAGTATTTT

V gene: TRBV6-1
J gene: TRBJ2-7
clone size: NA
D gene: TRBD1
CDR3 protein: CASLGVGQGYEQYF
CDR3 DNA: TGTGCCAGCCTGGGGGTGGGACAGGGATACGAGCAGTACTTC

V gene: TRBV15
J gene: TRBJ2-3
clone size: NA
D gene: TRBD2
CDR3 protein: CATSRDLVSGGTDTQYF
CDR3 DNA: TGTGCCACCAGCAGAGATCTGGTTAGCGGGGGCACAGATACGCAGTATTTT

V gene: TRBV6-1
J gene: TRBJ2-5
clone size: NA
D gene: NA
CDR3 protein: CASGRIQGSQETQYF
CDR3 DNA: TGTGCCAGCGGGCGGATACAGGGATCCCAAGAGACCCAGTACTTC

V gene: TRBV7-9
J gene: TRBJ2-1
clone size: NA
D gene: NA
CDR3 protein: CASSLGGTEYNEQFF
CDR3 DNA: TGTGCCAGCAGCTTGGGGGGCACAGAGTACAATGAGCAGTTCTTC

V gene: TRBV7-2
J gene: TRBJ1-2
clone size: NA
D gene: TRBD1
CDR3 protein: CASRSDRVDGYTF
CDR3 DNA: TGTGCCAGCAGATCCGACAGGGTAGATGGCTACACCTTC

V gene: TRBV4-2
J gene: TRBJ2-6
clone size: NA
D gene: NA
CDR3 protein: CASSTSFSGANVLTF
CDR3 DNA: TGTGCCAGCAGCACCAGCTTCTCTGGGGCCAACGTCCTGACTTTC

V gene: TRBV4-3
J gene: TRBJ2-3
clone size: NA
D gene: TRBD2
CDR3 protein: CASSQGFSGDTQYF
CDR3 DNA: TGCGCCAGCAGCCAAGGGTTTAGCGGGGATACGCAGTATTTT

V gene: TRBV25-1
J gene: TRBJ2-5
clone size: NA
D gene: NA
CDR3 protein: CASSASGQGEETQYF
CDR3 DNA: TGTGCCAGCAGTGCTTCCGGACAAGGGGAAGAGACCCAGTACTTC

V gene: TRBV6-2/TRBV6-3
J gene: TRBJ2-7
clone size: NA
D gene: TRBD1
CDR3 protein: CASSHGQGSSYEQYF
CDR3 DNA: TGTGCCAGCAGTCACGGACAGGGGTCCTCCTACGAGCAGTACTTC

V gene: TRBV29-1
J gene: TRBJ2-5
clone size: NA
D gene: TRBD1
CDR3 protein: CSVGQGRQETQYF
CDR3 DNA: TGCAGCGTTGGACAGGGCCGCCAAGAGACCCAGTACTTC

V gene: TRBV6-6
J gene: TRBJ2-1
clone size: few
D gene: NA
CDR3 protein: CASTWRGAGEQFF
CDR3 DNA: TGTGCCAGCACGTGGAGGGGGGCCGGGGAGCAGTTCTTC

V gene: TRBV5-6
J gene: TRBJ1-2
clone size: NA
D gene: NA
CDR3 protein: CASSLVGQGHGYTF
CDR3 DNA: TGTGCCAGCAGCTTGGTAGGGCAGGGGCATGGCTACACCTTC

V gene: TRBV5-1
J gene: TRBJ2-5
clone size: NA
D gene: TRBD2
CDR3 protein: CASSPTSGTPKETQYF
CDR3 DNA: TGCGCCAGCAGCCCTACCAGCGGGACGCCCAAAGAGACCCAGTACTTC

V gene: TRBV6-5
J gene: TRBJ2-4
clone size: once
D gene: NA
CDR3 protein: CASRELPLSSIQYF
CDR3 DNA: TGTGCCAGCAGGGAACTCCCTCTTAGTTCCATTCAGTACTTC

V gene: TRBV20-1
J gene: TRBJ2-5
clone size: NA
D gene: NA
CDR3 protein: CSARDFRGQETQYF
CDR3 DNA: TGCAGTGCTAGAGATTTCAGGGGCCAAGAGACCCAGTACTTC

V gene: TRBV12-3/TRBV12-4
J gene: TRBJ2-4
clone size: NA
D gene: NA
CDR3 protein: CASSPTEAKNIQYF
CDR3 DNA: TGTGCCAGCAGTCCGACAGAGGCCAAAAACATTCAGTACTTC

V gene: TRBV20-1
J gene: TRBJ2-3
clone size: NA
D gene: TRBD2
CDR3 protein: CSARDRGGGGSAQYF
CDR3 DNA: TGCAGTGCTAGAGATCGTGGGGGGGGAGGTTCCGCGCAGTATTTT

V gene: TRBV12-3/TRBV12-4
J gene: TRBJ1-1
clone size: NA
D gene: NA
CDR3 protein: CASSLIPTETFF
CDR3 DNA: TGTGCCAGCAGTTTAATCCCCACAGAAACTTTCTTT

V gene: TRBV28
J gene: TRBJ2-4
clone size: NA
D gene: NA
CDR3 protein: CASTPGGGKNIQYF
CDR3 DNA: TGTGCCAGTACACCAGGAGGGGGCAAAAACATTCAGTACTTC

V gene: TRBV28
J gene: TRBJ2-2
clone size: NA
D gene: TRBD2
CDR3 protein: CASRTLTSGRIAGELFF
CDR3 DNA: TGTGCCAGCAGGACCTTGACTAGCGGGAGAATCGCCGGGGAGCTGTTTTTT

V gene: TRBV6-6
J gene: TRBJ2-7
clone size: NA
D gene: TRBD2
CDR3 protein: CASSYSSSGSYEQYF
CDR3 DNA: TGTGCCAGCAGTTACTCATCGAGCGGGAGCTACGAGCAGTACTTC

V gene: TRBV30
J gene: TRBJ2-1
clone size: few
D gene: NA
CDR3 protein: CAWGIGDEQFF
CDR3 DNA: TGTGCCTGGGGGATCGGCGATGAGCAGTTCTTC

V gene: TRBV5-1
J gene: TRBJ2-1
clone size: NA
D gene: TRBD2
CDR3 protein: CASSSTSGSEDEQFF
CDR3 DNA: TGCGCCAGCAGCTCGACTAGCGGGAGTGAGGATGAGCAGTTCTTC

V gene: TRBV29-1
J gene: TRBJ2-4
clone size: NA
D gene: NA
CDR3 protein: CSVEGTTWGRQYF
CDR3 DNA: TGCAGCGTTGAAGGGACCACATGGGGCCGTCAGTACTTC

V gene: TRBV28
J gene: TRBJ2-7
clone size: NA
D gene: NA
CDR3 protein: CASSPPRGLTYEQYF
CDR3 DNA: TGTGCCAGCAGTCCCCCCCGGGGCTTGACCTACGAGCAGTACTTC

V gene: TRBV6-2/TRBV6-3
J gene: TRBJ2-5
clone size: NA
D gene: TRBD2
CDR3 protein: CASSYGLAGGINQETQYF
CDR3 DNA: TGTGCCAGCAGTTACGGTCTAGCGGGGGGCATAAACCAAGAGACCCAGTACTTC

V gene: TRBV10-3
J gene: TRBJ2-3
clone size: NA
D gene: NA
CDR3 protein: CAIARGPEDTQYF
CDR3 DNA: TGTGCCATCGCCCGAGGGCCCGAAGATACGCAGTATTTT

V gene: TRBV15
J gene: TRBJ1-5
clone size: NA
D gene: NA
CDR3 protein: CATSRDQMDLLYSNQPQHF
CDR3 DNA: TGTGCCACCAGCAGAGATCAGATGGACCTTCTCTATAGCAATCAGCCCCAGCATTTT